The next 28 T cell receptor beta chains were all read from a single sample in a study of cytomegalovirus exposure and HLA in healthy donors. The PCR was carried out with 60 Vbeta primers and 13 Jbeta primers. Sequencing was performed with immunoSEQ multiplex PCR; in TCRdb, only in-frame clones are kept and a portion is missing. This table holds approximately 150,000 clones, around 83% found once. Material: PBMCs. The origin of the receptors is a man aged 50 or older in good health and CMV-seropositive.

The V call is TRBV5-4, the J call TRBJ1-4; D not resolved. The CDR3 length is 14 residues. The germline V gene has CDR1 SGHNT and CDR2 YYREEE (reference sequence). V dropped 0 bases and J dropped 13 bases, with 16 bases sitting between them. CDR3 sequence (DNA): TGTGCCAGCAGCTTGGGCGGAAGGGAGAACAGACTGTTTTTT. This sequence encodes CASSLGGRENRLFF.

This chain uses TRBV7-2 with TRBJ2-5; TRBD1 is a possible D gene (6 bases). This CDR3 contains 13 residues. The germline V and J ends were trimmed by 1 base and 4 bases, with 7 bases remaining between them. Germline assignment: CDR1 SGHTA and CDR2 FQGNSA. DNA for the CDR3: TGTGCCAGCAGCTTAGGCAGGGGAGAGACCCAGTACTTC. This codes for CASSLGRGETQYF.

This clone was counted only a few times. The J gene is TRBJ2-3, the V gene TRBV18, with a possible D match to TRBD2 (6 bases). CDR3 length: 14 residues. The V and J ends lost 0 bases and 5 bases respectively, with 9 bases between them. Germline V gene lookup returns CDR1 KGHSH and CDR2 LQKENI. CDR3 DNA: TGTGCCAGCTCACCACCTAGCGGAGGAGATACGCAGTATTTT. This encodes CASSPPSGGDTQYF. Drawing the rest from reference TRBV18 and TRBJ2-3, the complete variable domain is NAGVMQNPRHLVRRRGQEARLRCSPMKGHSHVYWYRQLPEEGLKFMVYLQKENIIDESGMPKERFSAEFPKEGPSILRIQQVVRGDSAAYFCASSPPSGGDTQYFGPGTRLTVL.

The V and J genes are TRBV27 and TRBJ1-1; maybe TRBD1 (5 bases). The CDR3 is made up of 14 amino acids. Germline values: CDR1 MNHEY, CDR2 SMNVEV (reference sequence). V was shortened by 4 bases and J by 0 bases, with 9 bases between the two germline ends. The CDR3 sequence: CASSYLQVNTEAFF. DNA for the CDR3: TGTGCCAGCAGTTATTTACAGGTGAACACTGAAGCTTTCTTT.

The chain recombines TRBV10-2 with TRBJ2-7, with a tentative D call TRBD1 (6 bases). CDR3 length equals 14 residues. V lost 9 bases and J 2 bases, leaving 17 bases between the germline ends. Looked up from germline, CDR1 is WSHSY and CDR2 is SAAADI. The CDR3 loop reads CASTDSPGAYEQYF. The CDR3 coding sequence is TGCGCCAGTACCGACAGCCCAGGGGCCTACGAGCAGTACTTC.

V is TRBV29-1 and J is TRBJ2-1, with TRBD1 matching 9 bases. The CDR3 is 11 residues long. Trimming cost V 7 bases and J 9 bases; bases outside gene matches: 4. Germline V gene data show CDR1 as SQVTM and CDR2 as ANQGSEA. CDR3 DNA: TGCAGCGCCGACAGGGGGTCTGAGCAGTTCTTC. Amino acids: CSADRGSEQFF.

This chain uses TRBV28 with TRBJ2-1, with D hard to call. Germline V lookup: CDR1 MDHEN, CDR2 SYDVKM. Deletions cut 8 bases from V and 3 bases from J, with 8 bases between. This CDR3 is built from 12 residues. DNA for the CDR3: TGTGCCAGCCCCGGCGGCTACAATGAGCAGTTCTTC. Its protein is CASPGGYNEQFF.

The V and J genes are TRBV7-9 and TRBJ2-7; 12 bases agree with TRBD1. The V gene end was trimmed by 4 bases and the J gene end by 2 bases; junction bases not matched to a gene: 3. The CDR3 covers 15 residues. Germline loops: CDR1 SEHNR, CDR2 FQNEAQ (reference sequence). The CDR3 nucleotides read TGTGCCAGCAGCTACCGGGACAGGGGGCCCTACGAGCAGTACTTC. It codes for CASSYRDRGPYEQYF.

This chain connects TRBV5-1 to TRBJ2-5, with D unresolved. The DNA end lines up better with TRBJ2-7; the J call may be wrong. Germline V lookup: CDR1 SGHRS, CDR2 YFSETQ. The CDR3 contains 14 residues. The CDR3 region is CASSLEPSSYEQYF. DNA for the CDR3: TGCGCCAGCAGCTTGGAGCCGAGCTCCTACGAGCAGTACTTC.

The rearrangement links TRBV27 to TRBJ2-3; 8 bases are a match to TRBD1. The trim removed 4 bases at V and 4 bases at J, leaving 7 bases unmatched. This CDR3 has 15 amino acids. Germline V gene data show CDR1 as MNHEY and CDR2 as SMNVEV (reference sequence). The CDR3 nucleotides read TGTGCCAGCAGTTCTTTACAGGGGGGATCAGATACGCAGTATTTT. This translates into CASSSLQGGSDTQYF.

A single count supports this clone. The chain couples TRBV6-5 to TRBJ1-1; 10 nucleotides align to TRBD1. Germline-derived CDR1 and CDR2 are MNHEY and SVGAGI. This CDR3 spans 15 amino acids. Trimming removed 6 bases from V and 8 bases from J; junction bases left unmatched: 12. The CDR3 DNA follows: TGTGCCAGCAGCGACTTTAAGACAGGGGGCGGAGAAGCTTTCTTT. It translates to CASSDFKTGGGEAFF.

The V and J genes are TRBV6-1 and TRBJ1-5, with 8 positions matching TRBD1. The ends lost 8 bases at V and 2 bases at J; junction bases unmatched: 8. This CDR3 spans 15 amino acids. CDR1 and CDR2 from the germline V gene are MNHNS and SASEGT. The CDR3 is CASDRGRGGNQPQHF. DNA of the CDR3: TGTGCCAGCGACAGGGGAAGAGGGGGCAATCAGCCCCAGCATTTT.

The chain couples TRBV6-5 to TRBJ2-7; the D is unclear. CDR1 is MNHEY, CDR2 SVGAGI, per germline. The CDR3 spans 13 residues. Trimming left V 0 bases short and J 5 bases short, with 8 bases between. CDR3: CASSYSTFNEQYF. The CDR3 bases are TGTGCCAGCAGTTACTCGACATTCAACGAGCAGTACTTC.

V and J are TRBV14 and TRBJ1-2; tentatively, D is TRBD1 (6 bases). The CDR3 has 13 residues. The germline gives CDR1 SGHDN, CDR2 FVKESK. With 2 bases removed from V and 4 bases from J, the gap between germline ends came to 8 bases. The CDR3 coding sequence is TGTGCCAGCAGCCAACAGGGGATCTATGGCTACACCTTC. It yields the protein CASSQQGIYGYTF.

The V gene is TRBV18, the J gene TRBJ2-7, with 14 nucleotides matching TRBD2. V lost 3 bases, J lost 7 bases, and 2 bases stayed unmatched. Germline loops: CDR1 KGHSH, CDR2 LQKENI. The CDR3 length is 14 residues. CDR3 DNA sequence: TGTGCCAGCTCACCGGGACTAGCGGGAGAGGAGCAGTACTTC. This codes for CASSPGLAGEEQYF.

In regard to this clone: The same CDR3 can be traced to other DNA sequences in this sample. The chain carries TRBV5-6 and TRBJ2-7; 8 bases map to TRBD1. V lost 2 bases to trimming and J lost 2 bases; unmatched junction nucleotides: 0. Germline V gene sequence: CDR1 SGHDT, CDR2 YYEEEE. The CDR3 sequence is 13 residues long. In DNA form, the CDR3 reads TGTGCCAGCAGCTTACAGGGGGCCTACGAGCAGTACTTC. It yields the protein CASSLQGAYEQYF. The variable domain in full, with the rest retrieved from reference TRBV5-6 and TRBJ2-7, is DAGVTQSPTHLIKTRGQQVTLRCSPKSGHDTVSWYQQALGQGPQFIFQYYEEEERQRGNFPDRFSGHQFPNYSSELNVNALLLGDSALYLCASSLQGAYEQYFGPGTRLTVT.

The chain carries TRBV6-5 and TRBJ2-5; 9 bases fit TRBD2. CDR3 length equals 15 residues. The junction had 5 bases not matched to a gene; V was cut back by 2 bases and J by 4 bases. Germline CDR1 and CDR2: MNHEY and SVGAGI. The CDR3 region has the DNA TGTGCCAGCAGTTACGGAGGGACTAGCTTAGAGACCCAGTACTTC. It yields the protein CASSYGGTSLETQYF.

Written as DNA, the CDR3 is TGTGCCAGCAGCAAAGTGACAGGGCATGGGGAGACCCAGTACTTC. It encodes CASSKVTGHGETQYF. The rearrangement joins TRBV21-1 to TRBJ2-5; TRBD1 reflects the table's D call only, with no check against the DNA. TRBV21-1 is termed a pseudogene. The CDR3 contains 15 residues.

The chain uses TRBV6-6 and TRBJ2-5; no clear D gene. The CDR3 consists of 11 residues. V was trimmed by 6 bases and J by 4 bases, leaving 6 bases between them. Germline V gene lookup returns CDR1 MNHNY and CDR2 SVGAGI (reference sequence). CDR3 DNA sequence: TGTGCCAGCAGAATGAGAGAGACCCAGTACTTC. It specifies CASRMRETQYF.

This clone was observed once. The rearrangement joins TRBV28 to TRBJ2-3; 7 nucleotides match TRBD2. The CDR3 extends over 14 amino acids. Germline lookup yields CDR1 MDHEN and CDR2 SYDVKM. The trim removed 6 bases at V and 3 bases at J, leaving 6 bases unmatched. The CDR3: CASSGTGGTDTQYF. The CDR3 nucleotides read TGTGCCAGCAGCGGTACGGGAGGTACAGATACGCAGTATTTT.

The CDR3 DNA reads as TGTGCCAGTAGACCGCGAGAACAGGGCCCACCCCTCCACTTT. It specifies CASRPREQGPPLHF. J is TRBJ1-6 and V is TRBV19, with a possible D match to TRBD1 (6 bases). The CDR3 length is 14 residues. The V and J ends lost 6 bases and 11 bases respectively, with 17 bases between them. CDR1 is LNHDA and CDR2 is SQIVND in the germline V gene (reference sequence). The whole variable domain, filled in from reference TRBV19 and TRBJ1-6, reads DGGITQSPKYLFRKEGQNVTLSCEQNLNHDAMYWYRQDPGQGLRLIYYSQIVNDFQKGDIAEGYSVSREKKESFPLTVTSAQKNPTAFYLCASRPREQGPPLHFGNGTRLTVT.

The CDR3 protein is CASSLNRGKWGEQFF. The CDR3, as DNA: TGTGCCAGCAGCCTAAACAGGGGGAAGTGGGGTGAGCAGTTCTTC. The rearrangement links TRBV7-2 to TRBJ2-1; 8 bases map to TRBD1. The CDR3 is 15 amino acids. J gave up 9 bases and V 5 bases, and 12 bases lay outside the gene matches. The V gene's germline CDR1 is SGHTA and CDR2 FQGNSA.

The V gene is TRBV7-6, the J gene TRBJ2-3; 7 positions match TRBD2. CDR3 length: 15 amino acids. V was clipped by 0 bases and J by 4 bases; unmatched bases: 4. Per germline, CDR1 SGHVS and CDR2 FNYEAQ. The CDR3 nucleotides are TGTGCCAGCAGCTTAGCAGGCGGGAGCGCAGATACGCAGTATTTT. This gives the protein CASSLAGGSADTQYF.

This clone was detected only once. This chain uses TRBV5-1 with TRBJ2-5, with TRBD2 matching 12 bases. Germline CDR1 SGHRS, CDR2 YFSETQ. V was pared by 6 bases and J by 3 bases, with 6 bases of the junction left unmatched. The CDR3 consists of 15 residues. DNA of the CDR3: TGCGCCAGCAAAGAGACTAGCGGGGGTAAAGAGACCCAGTACTTC. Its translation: CASKETSGGKETQYF.

The CDR3 coding sequence is TGTGCCAGCAGCTCGGGACAGGGATCGGTTGAGCAGTTCTTC. This encodes CASSSGQGSVEQFF. The gene calls are TRBV27 and TRBJ2-1, with 9 bases aligning to TRBD1. J was trimmed by 9 bases and V by 6 bases; bases with no gene match: 9. Germline values: CDR1 MNHEY, CDR2 SMNVEV (reference sequence). The CDR3 consists of 14 residues.

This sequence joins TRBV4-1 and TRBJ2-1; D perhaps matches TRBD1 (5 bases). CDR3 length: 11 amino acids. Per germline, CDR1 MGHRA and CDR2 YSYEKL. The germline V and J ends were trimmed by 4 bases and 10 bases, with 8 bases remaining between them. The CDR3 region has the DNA TGCGCCAGCAGCCTAGGGGTCGAGCAGTTCTTC. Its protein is CASSLGVEQFF.

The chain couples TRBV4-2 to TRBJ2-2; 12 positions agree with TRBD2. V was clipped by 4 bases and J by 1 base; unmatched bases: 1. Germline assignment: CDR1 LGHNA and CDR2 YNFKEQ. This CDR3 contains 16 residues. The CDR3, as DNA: TGTGCCAGCAGCCCACTAGCGGGGGGGAACACCGGGGAGCTGTTTTTT. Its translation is CASSPLAGGNTGELFF.

The CDR3: CASSLKSLGGLLSGNTIYF. Written as DNA, the CDR3 is TGTGCCAGCAGCTTGAAGTCACTTGGAGGACTACTCTCTGGAAACACCATATATTTT. The J gene is TRBJ1-3, the V gene TRBV5-8, with D uncertain. Germline-derived CDR1 and CDR2 are SGHTS and YDEGEE. V gave up 1 base and J gave up 0 bases, with 20 bases separating them. CDR3 length equals 19 residues.